Included here is one TCR beta chain sequence, with context. This CDR3 has 14 amino acids. Germline CDR1 is MNHEY and CDR2 is SVGAGI. V lost 7 bases and J 8 bases, leaving 20 bases between the germline ends. The sample belongs to a study of blood T cell repertoires in COVID-19. Looking at the study overall: The United States, Italy and Spain were the sources of the acute and convalescent COVID-19 samples. T cells, B-cell-depleted T cells, or PBMCs supplied cDNA or gDNA.

In the original analysis: Nucleated cell number was recorded as an estimate derived from reference gene primer amplification. Clones were sequenced by immunoSEQ multiplex PCR, and TCRdb holds only the in-frame ones, with some missing. That table supplies the V and J calls and clone size; D and trimming were determined from the DNA. The sample lists around 400,000 clones; more than 70% were seen once. While infection was still active, Seattle patients were enrolled and then followed longitudinally. Sequencing was done on a sample of peripheral blood. The rearrangement uses TRBV6-5 and TRBJ1-1; TRBD1 is a possible D gene (5 bases). The clonotype comes from a woman aged 60-75 years with COVID-19, enrolled during active disease. CDR3 in DNA: TGTGCCAGCATCTTGGGGTGCAGGGTAAGGGAAGCTTTCTTT. Encoded protein: CASILGCRVREAFF.